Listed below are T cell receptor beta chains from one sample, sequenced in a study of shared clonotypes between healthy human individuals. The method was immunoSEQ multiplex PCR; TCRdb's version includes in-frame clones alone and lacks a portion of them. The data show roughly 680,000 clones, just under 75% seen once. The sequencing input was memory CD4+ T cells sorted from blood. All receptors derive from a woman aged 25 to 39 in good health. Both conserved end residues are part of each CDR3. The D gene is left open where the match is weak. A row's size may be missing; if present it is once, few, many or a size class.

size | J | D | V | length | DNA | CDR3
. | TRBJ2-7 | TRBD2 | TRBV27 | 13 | TGTGCCACCAGTTTACGGGAGGCCTACGAGCAGTACTTC | CATSLREAYEQYF
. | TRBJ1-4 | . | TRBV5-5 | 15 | TGTGCCAGCAGCTTGGCGCCCGGAGGTGTTGAAAAACTGTTTTTT | CASSLAPGGVEKLFF
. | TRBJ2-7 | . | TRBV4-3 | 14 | TGCGCCAGCAGCCAAGCCAAACCGCCCTACGAGCAGTACTTC | CASSQAKPPYEQYF
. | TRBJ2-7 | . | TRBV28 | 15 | TGTGCCAGCGTGGATGCGGGGAGGAGTTCGGGCGAGCAGTACTTC | CASVDAGRSSGEQYF
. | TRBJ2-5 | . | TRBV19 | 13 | TGTGCCAGTAACCGCGGGACTCAAGAGACCCAGTACTTC | CASNRGTQETQYF
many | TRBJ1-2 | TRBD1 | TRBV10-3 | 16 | TGTGCCATCAGTGGGGACAGGCAACTCAATAACTATGGCTACACCTTC | CAISGDRQLNNYGYTF
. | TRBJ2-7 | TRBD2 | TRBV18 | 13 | TGTGCCAGCTCCCCGGGACTAGCGGACGAGCAGTACTTC | CASSPGLADEQYF
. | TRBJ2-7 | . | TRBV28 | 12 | TGTGCCAGCAGTTTCGGGGCGTACGAGCAGTACTTC | CASSFGAYEQYF
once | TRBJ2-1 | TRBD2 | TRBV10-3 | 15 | TGTGCCATCAGTGATATAGCGGGAGATCGTAATGAGCAGTTCTTC | CAISDIAGDRNEQFF
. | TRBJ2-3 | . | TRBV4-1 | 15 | TGCGCCAGCAGCCGAACAGCGTCGGGCGCAGATACGCAGTATTTT | CASSRTASGADTQYF
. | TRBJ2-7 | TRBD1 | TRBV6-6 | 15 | TGTGCCAGCAGACACAGCGACAGGGGCGGCTACGAGCAGTACTTC | CASRHSDRGGYEQYF
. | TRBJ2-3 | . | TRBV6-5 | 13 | TGTGCCAGCACCCGGACAGTTGGAGATACGCAGTATTTT | CASTRTVGDTQYF
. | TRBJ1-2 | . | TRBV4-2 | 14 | TGTGCCAGCAGCTCGGGACTGCCTGACTATGGCTACACCTTC | CASSSGLPDYGYTF
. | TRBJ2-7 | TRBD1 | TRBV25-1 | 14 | TGTGCCAGCAGTGAACCTAACAGGGGGGACGAGCAGTACTTC | CASSEPNRGDEQYF
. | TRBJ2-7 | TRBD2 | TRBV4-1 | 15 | TGCGCCAGCAGCCAAGAAGGGACTACTTACTACGAGCAGTACTTC | CASSQEGTTYYEQYF
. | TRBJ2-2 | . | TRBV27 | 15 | TGTGCCAGCAGTTTATGGGGTGGGAGCACCGGGGAGCTGTTTTTT | CASSLWGGSTGELFF
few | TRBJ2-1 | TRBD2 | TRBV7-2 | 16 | TGTGCCAGCAGCTTAGCGGCTAGCGGGAGTTACAATGAGCAGTTCTTC | CASSLAASGSYNEQFF
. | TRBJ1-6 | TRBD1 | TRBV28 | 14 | TGTGCCAGCGGGAGGACAGGGTCCAATTCACCCCTCCACTTT | CASGRTGSNSPLHF
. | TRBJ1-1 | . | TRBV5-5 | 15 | TGTGCCAGCAGCTTGGCCCCTGGTCGGCACACTGAAGCTTTCTTT | CASSLAPGRHTEAFF
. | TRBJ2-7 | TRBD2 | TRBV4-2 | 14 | TGTGCCAGCAGCATTAGCGGGATTCCCTACGAGCAGTACTTC | CASSISGIPYEQYF
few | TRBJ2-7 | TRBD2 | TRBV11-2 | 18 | TGTGCCAGCAGCTTACGATCTAGCGGGAGCCCACGCTCCTACGAGCAGTACTTC | CASSLRSSGSPRSYEQYF
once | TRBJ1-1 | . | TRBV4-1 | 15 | TGCGCCAGCAGCCAAGGGGCGTGGGGGAACACTGAAGCTTTCTTT | CASSQGAWGNTEAFF
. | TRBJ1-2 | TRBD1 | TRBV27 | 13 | TGTGCCAGCAGTCACGGACAGGGGGCTGGCTACACCTTC | CASSHGQGAGYTF
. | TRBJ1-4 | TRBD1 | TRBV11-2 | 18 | TGTGCCAGCAGCTCCTGGACAGGCCTCAGAGCAACTAATGAAAAACTGTTTTTT | CASSSWTGLRATNEKLFF
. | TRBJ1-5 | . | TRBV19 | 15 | TGTGCCAGTAGTATAGTCGGAGGACTCAATCAGCCCCAGCATTTT | CASSIVGGLNQPQHF
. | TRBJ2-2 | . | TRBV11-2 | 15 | TGTGCCAGCAGCCGCGGGAATTCTGACACCGGGGAGCTGTTTTTT | CASSRGNSDTGELFF
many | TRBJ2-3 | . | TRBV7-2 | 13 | TGTGCCAGCGGGAAGGGAAGCACAGATACGCAGTATTTT | CASGKGSTDTQYF
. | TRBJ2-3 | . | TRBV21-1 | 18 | TGTGCCAGCAGCAACATAAGGGGGCAGGAGGAGAACACAGATACGCAGTATTTT | CASSNIRGQEENTDTQYF
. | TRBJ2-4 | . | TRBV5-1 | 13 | TGCGCCAGCAGCGGGGGCCGAAGAAACATTCAGTACTTC | CASSGGRRNIQYF
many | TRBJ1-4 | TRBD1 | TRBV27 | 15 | TGTGCCAGCAGTTCGCCCGGGACAGGGGATGAAAAACTGTTTTTT | CASSSPGTGDEKLFF
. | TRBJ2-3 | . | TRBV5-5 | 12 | TGTGCCAGCAGCTTGGGTGTAGATACGCAGTATTTT | CASSLGVDTQYF
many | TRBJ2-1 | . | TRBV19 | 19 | TGTGCCAGTAGTAGAGAGGGGTTCCATGGGGGGAGTGTTTACAATGAGCAGTTCTTC | CASSREGFHGGSVYNEQFF
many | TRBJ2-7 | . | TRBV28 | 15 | TGTGCCAGCAATCGCTTACACACCTTCCCCTACGAGCAGTACTTC | CASNRLHTFPYEQYF
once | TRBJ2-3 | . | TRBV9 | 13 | TGTGCCAGCAGCCCCCCGTGGACAGATACGCAGTATTTT | CASSPPWTDTQYF
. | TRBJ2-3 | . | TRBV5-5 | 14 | TGTGCCAGCAACAGATGGGGGGACACAGATACGCAGTATTTT | CASNRWGDTDTQYF
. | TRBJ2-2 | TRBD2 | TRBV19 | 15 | TGTGCCAGTAGTATGACTAGCGGGGCGGGCGGGGAGCTGTTTTTT | CASSMTSGAGGELFF
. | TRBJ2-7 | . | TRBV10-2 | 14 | TGCGCCAGCAGACAAGGACAGAACTCCTACGAGCAGTACTTC | CASRQGQNSYEQYF
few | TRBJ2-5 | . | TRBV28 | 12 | TGTGCCAGCACCCCAAGTGATCGGACCCAGTACTTC | CASTPSDRTQYF
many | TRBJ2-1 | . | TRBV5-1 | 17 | TGCGCCAGCCGCCTAAGGCAAGGTGCGAGCTCCTACAATGAGCAGTTCTTC | CASRLRQGASSYNEQFF
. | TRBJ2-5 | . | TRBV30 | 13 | TGTGCCTGGAGCAGCACAGGGTCAGAGACCCAGTACTTC | CAWSSTGSETQYF
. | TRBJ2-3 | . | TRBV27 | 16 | TGTGCCAGCAGTCTCTCCAGGGGATTTGAAGAAGATACGCAGTATTTT | CASSLSRGFEEDTQYF